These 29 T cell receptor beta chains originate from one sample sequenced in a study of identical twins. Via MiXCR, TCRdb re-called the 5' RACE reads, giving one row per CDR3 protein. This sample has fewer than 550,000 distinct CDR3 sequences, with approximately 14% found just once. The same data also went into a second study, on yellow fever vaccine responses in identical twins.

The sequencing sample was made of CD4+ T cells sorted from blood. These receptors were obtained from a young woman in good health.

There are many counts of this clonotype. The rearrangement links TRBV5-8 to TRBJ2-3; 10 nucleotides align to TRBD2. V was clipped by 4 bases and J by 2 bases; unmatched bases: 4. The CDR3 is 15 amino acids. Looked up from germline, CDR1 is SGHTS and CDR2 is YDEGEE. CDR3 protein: CASSRSGRDTDTQYF. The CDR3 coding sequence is TGTGCCAGCAGCCGGAGCGGGAGGGACACAGATACGCAGTATTTT.

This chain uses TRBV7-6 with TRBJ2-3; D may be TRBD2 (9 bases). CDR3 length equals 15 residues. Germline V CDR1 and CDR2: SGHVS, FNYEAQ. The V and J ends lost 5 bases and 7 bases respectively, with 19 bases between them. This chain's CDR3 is CASSQGASGINTQYF. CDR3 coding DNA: TGTGCCAGCAGCCAGGGGGCTAGCGGGATAAATACGCAGTATTTT.

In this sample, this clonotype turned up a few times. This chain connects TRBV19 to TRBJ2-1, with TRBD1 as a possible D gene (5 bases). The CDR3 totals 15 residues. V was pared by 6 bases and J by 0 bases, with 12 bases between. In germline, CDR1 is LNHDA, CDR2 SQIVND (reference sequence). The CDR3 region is CASRKDSVSYNEQFF. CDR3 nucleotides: TGTGCCAGTAGGAAAGACAGTGTCTCCTACAATGAGCAGTTCTTC.

As DNA, the CDR3 is TGCGCCAGCAGCATGAGGACAGGGTCAGATACGCAGTATTTT. Protein product: CASSMRTGSDTQYF. The V call is TRBV5-1, the J call TRBJ2-3, with 8 bases that match TRBD1. Germline V gene sequence: CDR1 SGHRS, CDR2 YFSETQ. The trim removed 4 bases at V and 4 bases at J, leaving 5 bases unmatched. This CDR3 is 14 amino acids long.

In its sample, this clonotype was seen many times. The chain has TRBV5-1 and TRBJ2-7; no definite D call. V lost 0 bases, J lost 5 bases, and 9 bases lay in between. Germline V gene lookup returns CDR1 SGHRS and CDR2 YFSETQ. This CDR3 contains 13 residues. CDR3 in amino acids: CASSLGIGNEQYF. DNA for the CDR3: TGCGCCAGCAGCTTGGGGATTGGCAACGAGCAGTACTTC.

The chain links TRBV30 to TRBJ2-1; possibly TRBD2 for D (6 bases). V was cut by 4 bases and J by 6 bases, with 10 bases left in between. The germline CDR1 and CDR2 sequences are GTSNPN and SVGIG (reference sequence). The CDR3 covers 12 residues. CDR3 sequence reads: CAWMRDVNEQFF. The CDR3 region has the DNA TGTGCCTGGATGCGGGACGTCAATGAGCAGTTCTTC.

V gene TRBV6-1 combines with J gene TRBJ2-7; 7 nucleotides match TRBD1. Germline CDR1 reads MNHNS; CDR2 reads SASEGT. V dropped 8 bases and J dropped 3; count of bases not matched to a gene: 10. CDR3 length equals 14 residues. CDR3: CASGRTGVVYEQYF. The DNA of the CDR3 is TGTGCCAGCGGAAGGACAGGAGTGGTCTACGAGCAGTACTTC.

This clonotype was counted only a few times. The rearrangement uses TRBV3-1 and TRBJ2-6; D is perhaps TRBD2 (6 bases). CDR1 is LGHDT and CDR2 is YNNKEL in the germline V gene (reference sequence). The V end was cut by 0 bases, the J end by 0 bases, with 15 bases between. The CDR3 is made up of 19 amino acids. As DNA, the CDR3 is TGTGCCAGCAGCCAAGATCAGCAGGGACTTTTCTCTGGGGCCAACGTCCTGACTTTC. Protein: CASSQDQQGLFSGANVLTF. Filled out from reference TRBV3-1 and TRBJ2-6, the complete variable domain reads DTAVSQTPKYLVTQMGNDKSIKCEQNLGHDTMYWYKQDSKKFLKIMFSYNNKELIINETVPNRFSPKSPDKAHLNLHINSLELGDSAVYFCASSQDQQGLFSGANVLTFGAGSRLTVL.

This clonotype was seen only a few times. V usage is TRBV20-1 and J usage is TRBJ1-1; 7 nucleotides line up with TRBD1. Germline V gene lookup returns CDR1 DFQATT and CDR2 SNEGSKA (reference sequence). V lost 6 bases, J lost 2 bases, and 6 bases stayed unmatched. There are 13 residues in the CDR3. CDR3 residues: CSARTGTNTEAFF. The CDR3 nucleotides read TGCAGTGCAAGGACAGGCACCAACACTGAAGCTTTCTTT.

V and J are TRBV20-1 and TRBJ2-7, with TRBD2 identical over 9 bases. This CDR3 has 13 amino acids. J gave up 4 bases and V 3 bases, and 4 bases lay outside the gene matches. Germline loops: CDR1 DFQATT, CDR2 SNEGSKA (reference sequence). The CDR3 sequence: CSASPSGGYEQYF. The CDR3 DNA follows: TGCAGTGCTAGTCCCAGCGGGGGGTACGAGCAGTACTTC.

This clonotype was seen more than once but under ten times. The CDR3 is CASSQTTGSTDTQYF. The CDR3 DNA reads as TGTGCCAGCAGCCAGACGACAGGGAGCACAGATACGCAGTATTTT. The V gene is TRBV4-2, the J gene TRBJ2-3; TRBD1 matches at 7 bases. J lost 0 bases, V lost 3 bases, and 3 bases had no gene match. The CDR3 is 15 amino acids. Germline CDR1 LGHNA, CDR2 YNFKEQ.

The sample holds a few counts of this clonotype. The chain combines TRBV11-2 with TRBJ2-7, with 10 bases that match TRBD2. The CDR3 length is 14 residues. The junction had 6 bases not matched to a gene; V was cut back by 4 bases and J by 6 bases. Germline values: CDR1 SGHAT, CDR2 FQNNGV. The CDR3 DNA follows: TGTGCCAGCAGCTCCCTAGCGGGAGTGCGCGAGCAGTACTTC. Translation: CASSSLAGVREQYF.

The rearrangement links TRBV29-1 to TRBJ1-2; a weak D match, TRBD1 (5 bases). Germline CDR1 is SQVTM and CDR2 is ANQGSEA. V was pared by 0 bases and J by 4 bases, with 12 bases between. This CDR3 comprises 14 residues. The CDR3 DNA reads TGCAGCGTTGAAGATGAACGGGGCTCCTATGGCTACACCTTC. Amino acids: CSVEDERGSYGYTF.

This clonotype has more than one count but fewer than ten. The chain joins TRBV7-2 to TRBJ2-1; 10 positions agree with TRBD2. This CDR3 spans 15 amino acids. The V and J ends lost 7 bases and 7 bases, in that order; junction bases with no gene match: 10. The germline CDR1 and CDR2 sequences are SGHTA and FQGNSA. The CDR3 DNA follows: TGTGCCAGCACCAAAAGCGGGGGGGCTTCAAATGAGCAGTTCTTC. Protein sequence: CASTKSGGASNEQFF.

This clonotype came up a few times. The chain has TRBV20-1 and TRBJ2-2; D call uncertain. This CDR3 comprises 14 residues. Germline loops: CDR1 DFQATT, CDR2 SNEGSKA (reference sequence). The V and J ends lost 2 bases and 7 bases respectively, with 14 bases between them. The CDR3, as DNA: TGCAGTGCTAGAAGTCGAAGTGTACACGGGGAGCTGTTTTTT. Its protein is CSARSRSVHGELFF.

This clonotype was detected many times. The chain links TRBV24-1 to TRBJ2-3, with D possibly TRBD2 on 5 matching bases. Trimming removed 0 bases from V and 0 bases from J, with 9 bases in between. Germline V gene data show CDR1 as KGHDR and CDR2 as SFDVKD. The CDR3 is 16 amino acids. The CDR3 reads CATSDLGSGSTDTQYF. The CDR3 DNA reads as TGTGCCACCAGTGATTTGGGCAGCGGTAGCACAGATACGCAGTATTTT.

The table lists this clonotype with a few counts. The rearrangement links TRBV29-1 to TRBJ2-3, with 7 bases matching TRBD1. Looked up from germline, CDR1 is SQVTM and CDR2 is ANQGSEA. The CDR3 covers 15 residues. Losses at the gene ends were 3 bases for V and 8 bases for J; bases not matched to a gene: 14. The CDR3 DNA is TGCAGCGTTGAGGAGGACAGGCCGAGATTCAGTACGCAGTATTTT. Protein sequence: CSVEEDRPRFSTQYF.

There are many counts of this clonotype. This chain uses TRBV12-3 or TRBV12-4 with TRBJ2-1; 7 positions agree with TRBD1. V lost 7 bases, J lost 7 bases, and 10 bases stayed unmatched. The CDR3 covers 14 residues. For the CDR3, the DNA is TGTGCCAGCAAGGAGAGACAGGGCGGGAATGAGCAGTTCTTC. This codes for CASKERQGGNEQFF.

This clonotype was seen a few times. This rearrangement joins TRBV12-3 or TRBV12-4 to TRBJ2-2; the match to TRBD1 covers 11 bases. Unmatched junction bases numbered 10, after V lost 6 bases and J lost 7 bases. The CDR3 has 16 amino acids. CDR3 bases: TGTGCCAGCAGACCCAGGACAGGGGGCAGTGGCGGGGAGCTGTTTTTT. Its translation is CASRPRTGGSGGELFF.

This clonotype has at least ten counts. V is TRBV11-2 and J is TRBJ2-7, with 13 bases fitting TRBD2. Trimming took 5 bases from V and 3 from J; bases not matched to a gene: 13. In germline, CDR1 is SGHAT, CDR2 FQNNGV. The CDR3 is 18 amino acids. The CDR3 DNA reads TGTGCCAGCAGCCTCTCCGGGACTAGCGGGACCTACATCTACGAGCAGTACTTC. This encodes CASSLSGTSGTYIYEQYF.

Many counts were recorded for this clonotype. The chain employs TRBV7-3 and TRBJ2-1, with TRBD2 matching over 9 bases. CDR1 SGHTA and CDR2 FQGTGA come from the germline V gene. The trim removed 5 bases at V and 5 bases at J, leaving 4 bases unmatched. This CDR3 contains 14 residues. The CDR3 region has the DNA TGTGCCAGCAGCGAGACTAGCGGAAACAATGAGCAGTTCTTC. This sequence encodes CASSETSGNNEQFF.

The CDR3 nucleotides read TGTGCCAGCAGCATCGGGACTTTTAGCTCCTACGAGCAGTTCTTC. This gives the protein CASSIGTFSSYEQFF. The chain has TRBV7-2 and TRBJ2-1, with D possibly matching TRBD2 (6 bases). Germline V gene data show CDR1 as SGHTA and CDR2 as FQGNSA. V lost 5 bases and J lost 10, with 21 bases in between. The CDR3 is 15 residues long.

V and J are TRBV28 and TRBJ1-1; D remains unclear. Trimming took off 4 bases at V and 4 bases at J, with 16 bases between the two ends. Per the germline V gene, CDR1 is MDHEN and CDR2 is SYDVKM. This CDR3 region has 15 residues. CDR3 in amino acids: CASSSPVTILTEAFF. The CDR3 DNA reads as TGTGCCAGCAGTTCCCCCGTTACGATACTCACTGAAGCTTTCTTT.

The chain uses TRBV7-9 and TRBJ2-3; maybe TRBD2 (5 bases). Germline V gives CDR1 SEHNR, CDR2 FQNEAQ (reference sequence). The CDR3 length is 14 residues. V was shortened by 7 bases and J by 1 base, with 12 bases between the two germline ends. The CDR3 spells CASTGTSGTDTQYF. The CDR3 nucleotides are TGTGCCAGCACGGGAACTTCAGGCACAGATACGCAGTATTTT.

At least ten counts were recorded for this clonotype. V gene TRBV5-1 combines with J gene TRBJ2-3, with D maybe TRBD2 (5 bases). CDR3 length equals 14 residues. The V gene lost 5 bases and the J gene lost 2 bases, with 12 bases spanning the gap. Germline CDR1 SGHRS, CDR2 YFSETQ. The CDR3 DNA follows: TGCGCCAGCAGAAGCGGCCAACCCACAGATACGCAGTATTTT. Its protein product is CASRSGQPTDTQYF. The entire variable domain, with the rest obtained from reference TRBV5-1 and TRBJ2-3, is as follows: KAGVTQTPRYLIKTRGQQVTLSCSPISGHRSVSWYQQTPGQGLQFLFEYFSETQRNKGNFPGRFSGRQFSNSRSEMNVSTLELGDSALYLCASRSGQPTDTQYFGPGTRLTVL.

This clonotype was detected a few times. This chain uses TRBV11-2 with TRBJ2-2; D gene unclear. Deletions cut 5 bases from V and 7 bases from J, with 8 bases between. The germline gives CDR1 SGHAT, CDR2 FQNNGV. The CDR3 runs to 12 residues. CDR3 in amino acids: CASSQPRGELFF. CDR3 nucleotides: TGTGCCAGCAGCCAACCTCGCGGGGAGCTGTTTTTT.

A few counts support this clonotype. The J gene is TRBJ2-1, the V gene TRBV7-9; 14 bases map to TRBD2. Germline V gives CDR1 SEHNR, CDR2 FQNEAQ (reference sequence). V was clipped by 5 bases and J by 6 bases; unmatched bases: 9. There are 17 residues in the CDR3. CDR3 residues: CASSPGLAGATGNEQFF. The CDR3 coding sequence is TGTGCCAGCAGCCCGGGACTAGCGGGAGCTACGGGCAATGAGCAGTTCTTC. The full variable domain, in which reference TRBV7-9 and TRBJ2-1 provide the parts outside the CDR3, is DTGVSQNPRHKITKRGQNVTFRCDPISEHNRLYWYRQTLGQGPEFLTYFQNEAQLEKSRLLSDRFSAERPKGSFSTLEIQRTEQGDSAMYLCASSPGLAGATGNEQFFGPGTRLTVL.

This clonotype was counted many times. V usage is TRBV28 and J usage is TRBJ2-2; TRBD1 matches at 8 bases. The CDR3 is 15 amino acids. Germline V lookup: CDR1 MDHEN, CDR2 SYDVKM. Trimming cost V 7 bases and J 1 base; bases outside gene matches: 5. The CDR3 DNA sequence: TGTGCCAGCAACTCGGGACAGGTGAACACCGGGGAGCTGTTTTTT. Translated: CASNSGQVNTGELFF.

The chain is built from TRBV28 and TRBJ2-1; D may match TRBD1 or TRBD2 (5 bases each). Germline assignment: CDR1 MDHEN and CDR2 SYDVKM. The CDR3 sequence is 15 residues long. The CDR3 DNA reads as TGTCCCACCTCAAAAGCGAGTAGGGACCTAAGGGAGCAGTTCTTC. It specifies CPTSKASRDLREQFF.